These T cell receptor beta chains were read from a single sample in a study of cytomegalovirus exposure and HLA in healthy donors. The repertoire was sequenced with immunoSEQ multiplex PCR; TCRdb's copy has only in-frame clones and lacks some. Altogether around 150,000 clones are present, roughly 80% being singletons, with the ten largest covering roughly 4%. Sequencing was done on a sample of PBMCs. These receptors were collected from a human donor in good health. Both conserved end residues are part of each CDR3. D genes are given only for firm matches. Clone size is shown for a subset of rows, as once, few, many or a class of expanded clone.

TRBV7-8,once,TRBD1,TRBJ1-1,CASSRITTGDTEAFF,TGTGCCAGCAGCCGGATAACGACAGGGGACACTGAAGCTTTCTTT
TRBV18,once,TRBD2,TRBJ2-7,CASSLLAEQGEQYF,TGTGCCAGCTCACTGCTAGCGGAGCAGGGTGAGCAGTACTTC
TRBV7-9,once,TRBD1,TRBJ1-4,CASSPSPGQGNEKLFF,TGTGCCAGCAGCCCTAGTCCGGGACAGGGTAATGAAAAACTGTTTTTT
TRBV30,.,TRBD1,TRBJ1-2,CAWIRDRGPYGYTF,TGTGCCTGGATCCGGGACAGGGGCCCCTATGGCTACACCTTC
TRBV7-8,.,TRBD1,TRBJ2-5,CASSPRTGYQETQYF,TGTGCCAGCAGCCCCCGGACAGGGTACCAAGAGACCCAGTACTTC
TRBV2,.,TRBD1,TRBJ1-2,CASRQSRDRGYGYTF,TGTGCCAGCAGACAGAGCCGGGACAGGGGGTATGGCTACACCTTC
TRBV6-4,.,TRBD2,TRBJ2-1,CASSDEAGGGHNEQFF,TGTGCCAGCAGTGACGAGGCGGGAGGGGGCCACAATGAGCAGTTCTTC
TRBV5-8,.,TRBD1,TRBJ1-5,CASSLGTGIYQPQHF,TGTGCCAGCAGCTTGGGGACAGGGATCTATCAGCCCCAGCATTTT
TRBV19,.,TRBD1,TRBJ2-7,CASSAGQAYEQYF,TGTGCCAGTAGTGCCGGACAGGCCTACGAGCAGTACTTC
TRBV5-1,.,TRBD2,TRBJ2-1,CASSWGRAIEQFF,TGCGCCAGCAGTTGGGGGAGGGCCATTGAGCAGTTCTTC